This is a list of T cell receptor beta chains from one sample in a study of blood T cell repertoires in COVID-19. Clones were sequenced by immunoSEQ multiplex PCR, and TCRdb holds only the in-frame ones, with some missing. The repertoire holds 150,000 to 200,000 clones, with about four fifths as singletons. The material sequenced was peripheral blood. Receptor source: an elderly woman with COVID-19, enrolled during active disease. The CDR3 runs from the conserved cysteine through the conserved F or W. The D gene is left open where the match is weak. Not all rows give a size; the values are once, few, many and, for expanded clones, a class.

CDR3 DNA: TGTGCCATCAGTGACAGATTAAGGAGGAGCGCGGACACTGAAGCTTTCTTT
CDR3 protein: CAISDRLRRSADTEAFF
CDR3 length: 17
D gene: .
clone size: .
V gene: TRBV10-3
J gene: TRBJ1-1

CDR3 DNA: TGTGCCAGCAGCCCTCGGGACACTGACGAGCAGTACTTC
CDR3 protein: CASSPRDTDEQYF
CDR3 length: 13
D gene: .
clone size: .
V gene: TRBV27
J gene: TRBJ2-7

CDR3 DNA: TGTGCCAGCAGCTTAGACCGGGGGGGCACAGATACGCAGTATTTT
CDR3 protein: CASSLDRGGTDTQYF
CDR3 length: 15
D gene: TRBD2
clone size: .
V gene: TRBV11-2
J gene: TRBJ2-3

CDR3 DNA: TGTGCCAGCAGCTCCGGTTTTTGGGGGAACAGGGAGACTCTAGCGGGTGAGGGCACAGATACGCAGTATTTT
CDR3 protein: CASSSGFWGNRETLAGEGTDTQYF
CDR3 length: 24
D gene: TRBD2
clone size: .
V gene: TRBV13
J gene: TRBJ2-3

CDR3 DNA: TGTGCCAGCAGTTACCGAGCGCTCTATGGCTACACCTTC
CDR3 protein: CASSYRALYGYTF
CDR3 length: 13
D gene: .
clone size: .
V gene: TRBV6-2/TRBV6-3
J gene: TRBJ1-2

CDR3 DNA: TGTGCCAGCAGCCATACAGCGGGAGCGAGTCGGTTCTTC
CDR3 protein: CASSHTAGASRFF
CDR3 length: 13
D gene: TRBD2
clone size: .
V gene: TRBV3-1/TRBV3-2
J gene: TRBJ2-1

CDR3 DNA: TGTGCCAGCAATGGGGGCGTGTTGCAGAGGGAGCAGTACTTC
CDR3 protein: CASNGGVLQREQYF
CDR3 length: 14
D gene: .
clone size: .
V gene: TRBV28
J gene: TRBJ2-7

CDR3 DNA: TGTGCCAGCAGCCGTGACGGAGGCTCCTATAATTCACCCCTCCACTTT
CDR3 protein: CASSRDGGSYNSPLHF
CDR3 length: 16
D gene: .
clone size: .
V gene: TRBV7-2
J gene: TRBJ1-6

CDR3 DNA: TGTGCCAGCAGCTCGGACAGGGTTAATAGGGCAGATACGCAGTATTTT
CDR3 protein: CASSSDRVNRADTQYF
CDR3 length: 16
D gene: TRBD1
clone size: .
V gene: TRBV5-6
J gene: TRBJ2-3

CDR3 DNA: TGTGCCAGTAGTATACTAAGAGAGGGTCGAGGCTACACCTTC
CDR3 protein: CASSILREGRGYTF
CDR3 length: 14
D gene: .
clone size: .
V gene: TRBV19
J gene: TRBJ1-2

CDR3 DNA: TGTGCCAGCAGTTACTCCGAGGTCCATGGCTACACCTTC
CDR3 protein: CASSYSEVHGYTF
CDR3 length: 13
D gene: .
clone size: .
V gene: TRBV6-5
J gene: TRBJ1-2

CDR3 DNA: TGTGCCAGCAGCTTAGCCCCGACAGGGGTCACCGGGGAGCTGTTTTTT
CDR3 protein: CASSLAPTGVTGELFF
CDR3 length: 16
D gene: TRBD1
clone size: .
V gene: TRBV7-8
J gene: TRBJ2-2

CDR3 DNA: TGTGCCAGTAGTGTTAGCGGCACTTGGTACAATGAGCAGTTCTTC
CDR3 protein: CASSVSGTWYNEQFF
CDR3 length: 15
D gene: .
clone size: .
V gene: TRBV19
J gene: TRBJ2-1

CDR3 DNA: TGTGCCAGCAGCCGACTAGTCGAGCAGTTCTTC
CDR3 protein: CASSRLVEQFF
CDR3 length: 11
D gene: .
clone size: .
V gene: TRBV6-5
J gene: TRBJ2-1

CDR3 DNA: TGTGCCAGCAGTTACTCGTCGGTGGGGCCGTATTTTTGGGAGCAGTTCTTC
CDR3 protein: CASSYSSVGPYFWEQFF
CDR3 length: 17
D gene: .
clone size: .
V gene: TRBV6-2/TRBV6-3
J gene: TRBJ2-1

CDR3 DNA: TGCGCCAGCAGCTTGGCCGGCAGGGAAGTCTCTGGCTACACCTTC
CDR3 protein: CASSLAGREVSGYTF
CDR3 length: 15
D gene: .
clone size: .
V gene: TRBV5-1
J gene: TRBJ1-2

CDR3 DNA: TGTGCCAGCAGTGAAGGAGATTCGGGATATTCACCCCTCCACTTT
CDR3 protein: CASSEGDSGYSPLHF
CDR3 length: 15
D gene: .
clone size: few
V gene: TRBV6-1
J gene: TRBJ1-6

CDR3 DNA: TGTGCCACCAGCAGAGATCGGCCTTCCCAGGGCGGGGAACGGACCTTC
CDR3 protein: CATSRDRPSQGGERTF
CDR3 length: 16
D gene: .
clone size: once
V gene: TRBV15
J gene: TRBJ1-2

CDR3 DNA: TGCGCCAGCAGTCGGGACAGGTTAGCTTCTAGCACAGATACGCAGTATTTT
CDR3 protein: CASSRDRLASSTDTQYF
CDR3 length: 17
D gene: TRBD1
clone size: .
V gene: TRBV10-1
J gene: TRBJ2-3

CDR3 DNA: TGTGCCAGCAGTTACCTGCGGGGAATCGGCAACTATGGCTACACCTTC
CDR3 protein: CASSYLRGIGNYGYTF
CDR3 length: 16
D gene: .
clone size: .
V gene: TRBV6-6
J gene: TRBJ1-2

CDR3 DNA: TGTGCCAGCAGCCCAACAGGGATCGTGGGTCAGCCCCAGCATTTT
CDR3 protein: CASSPTGIVGQPQHF
CDR3 length: 15
D gene: .
clone size: .
V gene: TRBV7-9
J gene: TRBJ1-5

CDR3 DNA: TGTGCCAGCAGTTTAGCGGGAGGGCCCGGGGAGACCCAGTACTTC
CDR3 protein: CASSLAGGPGETQYF
CDR3 length: 15
D gene: TRBD2
clone size: .
V gene: TRBV28
J gene: TRBJ2-5

CDR3 DNA: TGTGCCAGCAGCTTGCAGGGGACTGAAAAACTGTTTTTT
CDR3 protein: CASSLQGTEKLFF
CDR3 length: 13
D gene: .
clone size: .
V gene: TRBV5-4
J gene: TRBJ1-4

CDR3 DNA: TGCGCCAGCAGCCAAGGAGCAGGGGGCAGTTATGAAAAACTGTTTTTT
CDR3 protein: CASSQGAGGSYEKLFF
CDR3 length: 16
D gene: TRBD1
clone size: .
V gene: TRBV4-3
J gene: TRBJ1-4

CDR3 DNA: TGTGCTAGTGGTTTCCCGACAGGGGGCTCCTACGAGCAGTACTTC
CDR3 protein: CASGFPTGGSYEQYF
CDR3 length: 15
D gene: TRBD1
clone size: few
V gene: TRBV12-5
J gene: TRBJ2-7

CDR3 DNA: TGTGCCGGATTCGACAGCCCCCGTGAAGCTTTCTTT
CDR3 protein: CAGFDSPREAFF
CDR3 length: 12
D gene: .
clone size: .
V gene: TRBV6-5
J gene: TRBJ1-1

CDR3 DNA: TGTGCCAGCTCACCACCTTCTTATACTAGCGGGAACGAGCAGTTCTTC
CDR3 protein: CASSPPSYTSGNEQFF
CDR3 length: 16
D gene: TRBD2
clone size: .
V gene: TRBV18
J gene: TRBJ2-1

CDR3 DNA: TGTGCCAGCAGCTTGGTGGGGCAGAAAGAGACCCAGTACTTC
CDR3 protein: CASSLVGQKETQYF
CDR3 length: 14
D gene: .
clone size: .
V gene: TRBV5-6
J gene: TRBJ2-5

CDR3 DNA: TGTGCCAGCAGCCACAGGGACAGCTCCTACGAGCAGTACTTC
CDR3 protein: CASSHRDSSYEQYF
CDR3 length: 14
D gene: TRBD1
clone size: .
V gene: TRBV11-3
J gene: TRBJ2-7

CDR3 DNA: TGTGCCAGCCGCCGGGGGGGTGAGATAGACACCATATATTTT
CDR3 protein: CASRRGGEIDTIYF
CDR3 length: 14
D gene: .
clone size: .
V gene: TRBV25-1
J gene: TRBJ1-3

CDR3 DNA: TGTGCCAGCAGGCCAGCGGGGCTAGCGGGTACAAATGAGCAGTTCTTC
CDR3 protein: CASRPAGLAGTNEQFF
CDR3 length: 16
D gene: TRBD2
clone size: once
V gene: TRBV11-2
J gene: TRBJ2-1

CDR3 DNA: TGTGCCAGCAGTTCCTTTTCAGAGGACACCGGGGAGCTGTTTTTT
CDR3 protein: CASSSFSEDTGELFF
CDR3 length: 15
D gene: .
clone size: .
V gene: TRBV28
J gene: TRBJ2-2

CDR3 DNA: TGTGCCATGGCCCGACAGGGGGCAACTAATGAAAAACTGTTTTTT
CDR3 protein: CAMARQGATNEKLFF
CDR3 length: 15
D gene: TRBD1
clone size: few
V gene: TRBV10-3
J gene: TRBJ1-4

CDR3 DNA: TGTGCCAGCAGCCCGGGGTTGGACAGGGGCACAGATACGCAGTATTTT
CDR3 protein: CASSPGLDRGTDTQYF
CDR3 length: 16
D gene: TRBD1
clone size: .
V gene: TRBV5-5
J gene: TRBJ2-3

CDR3 DNA: TGTGCCAGCAGCCGTGAGGGAGTGGGGACTGAAGCTTTCTTT
CDR3 protein: CASSREGVGTEAFF
CDR3 length: 14
D gene: .
clone size: .
V gene: TRBV9
J gene: TRBJ1-1

CDR3 DNA: TGTGCCAGCAGTTTTGGGCAGGGAATCTACCACTACGAGCAGTACTTC
CDR3 protein: CASSFGQGIYHYEQYF
CDR3 length: 16
D gene: .
clone size: .
V gene: TRBV28
J gene: TRBJ2-7

CDR3 DNA: TGTGCCTGGAGTGGGTCGGGAGAGACCCAGTACTTC
CDR3 protein: CAWSGSGETQYF
CDR3 length: 12
D gene: .
clone size: .
V gene: TRBV30
J gene: TRBJ2-5

CDR3 DNA: TGTGCCAGCAGTTACTCACTGGCTAGCGGGATCACAGATACGCAGTATTTT
CDR3 protein: CASSYSLASGITDTQYF
CDR3 length: 17
D gene: TRBD2
clone size: .
V gene: TRBV6-2/TRBV6-3
J gene: TRBJ2-3

CDR3 DNA: TGTGCCAGCAGTTTATCGGTGGGGGCGGACCTATCCTACGAGCAGTACTTC
CDR3 protein: CASSLSVGADLSYEQYF
CDR3 length: 17
D gene: .
clone size: .
V gene: TRBV27
J gene: TRBJ2-7

CDR3 DNA: TGTGCCATCAGTGAAAAAACTAGCGGTAATTACAATGAGCAGTTCTTC
CDR3 protein: CAISEKTSGNYNEQFF
CDR3 length: 16
D gene: TRBD2
clone size: .
V gene: TRBV10-3
J gene: TRBJ2-1

CDR3 DNA: TGTGCCAGCAGCGCCCCGGGACTAGCTGACATTACGCAGTATTTT
CDR3 protein: CASSAPGLADITQYF
CDR3 length: 15
D gene: TRBD2
clone size: few
V gene: TRBV5-4
J gene: TRBJ2-3

CDR3 DNA: TGTGCCACCAGGCTAGGGGGGGAGACTGAAGCTTTCTTT
CDR3 protein: CATRLGGETEAFF
CDR3 length: 13
D gene: .
clone size: .
V gene: TRBV24-1
J gene: TRBJ1-1

CDR3 DNA: TGTGCCAGCAGTGAAGTGCACAGGGGCTATGGCTACACCTTC
CDR3 protein: CASSEVHRGYGYTF
CDR3 length: 14
D gene: TRBD1
clone size: .
V gene: TRBV6-1
J gene: TRBJ1-2

CDR3 DNA: TGTGCCATCGGGGATAGCGGGGGGAGAAATGAGCAGTTCTTC
CDR3 protein: CAIGDSGGRNEQFF
CDR3 length: 14
D gene: TRBD2
clone size: .
V gene: TRBV10-3
J gene: TRBJ2-1

CDR3 DNA: TGTGCCAGCAGTGACTCGATCCGGGACATGGATACCTACGAGCAGTACTTC
CDR3 protein: CASSDSIRDMDTYEQYF
CDR3 length: 17
D gene: .
clone size: .
V gene: TRBV6-4
J gene: TRBJ2-7

CDR3 DNA: TGTGCCAGCAGCTCCTACCGAGGGGGGGCCTCCACAGATACGCAGTATTTT
CDR3 protein: CASSSYRGGASTDTQYF
CDR3 length: 17
D gene: .
clone size: once
V gene: TRBV11-3
J gene: TRBJ2-3

CDR3 DNA: TGCGCCAGCAGGCTCGGACTAGCGGCCTCCTACGAGCAGTACTTC
CDR3 protein: CASRLGLAASYEQYF
CDR3 length: 15
D gene: TRBD2
clone size: .
V gene: TRBV5-1
J gene: TRBJ2-7

CDR3 DNA: TGTGCCAGCTCACGCGGACTAGCGGGGGACACCGGGGAGCTGTTTTTT
CDR3 protein: CASSRGLAGDTGELFF
CDR3 length: 16
D gene: TRBD2
clone size: .
V gene: TRBV18
J gene: TRBJ2-2

CDR3 DNA: TGTGCCAGCTCACCACTCCCGGGACTAGCGGGGGGCCTCAATGAGCAGTTCTTC
CDR3 protein: CASSPLPGLAGGLNEQFF
CDR3 length: 18
D gene: TRBD2
clone size: once
V gene: TRBV18
J gene: TRBJ2-1

CDR3 DNA: TGCGCCAGCAGCTTCCGCGGGGGGGCTAACACCGGGGAGCTGTTTTTT
CDR3 protein: CASSFRGGANTGELFF
CDR3 length: 16
D gene: TRBD2
clone size: .
V gene: TRBV5-1
J gene: TRBJ2-2

CDR3 DNA: TGCGCCAGCAGCTCCTTACAGGGGCTGAACACTGAAGCTTTCTTT
CDR3 protein: CASSSLQGLNTEAFF
CDR3 length: 15
D gene: TRBD1
clone size: once
V gene: TRBV5-1
J gene: TRBJ1-1

CDR3 DNA: TGTGCCAGCAGTGAACAGCCTAGCGGGCTTAGCTCCTACGAGCAGTACTTC
CDR3 protein: CASSEQPSGLSSYEQYF
CDR3 length: 17
D gene: TRBD2
clone size: .
V gene: TRBV6-1
J gene: TRBJ2-7

CDR3 DNA: TGCGCCAGCAGCTTGACAGCAACCTCACTCCACGATGAGCAGTTCTTC
CDR3 protein: CASSLTATSLHDEQFF
CDR3 length: 16
D gene: .
clone size: .
V gene: TRBV5-1
J gene: TRBJ2-1

CDR3 DNA: TGTGCCAGCTCACCACGGGCAGGGGACGGTGAAAAACTGTTTTTT
CDR3 protein: CASSPRAGDGEKLFF
CDR3 length: 15
D gene: .
clone size: .
V gene: TRBV18
J gene: TRBJ1-4

CDR3 DNA: TGTGCCAGCAGTCCCCGGGACTTTTACAATGAGCAGTTCTTC
CDR3 protein: CASSPRDFYNEQFF
CDR3 length: 14
D gene: .
clone size: .
V gene: TRBV27
J gene: TRBJ2-1

CDR3 DNA: TGTGCCAGCTCACCACCGGACAGGGGACCCACTGAAGCTTTCTTT
CDR3 protein: CASSPPDRGPTEAFF
CDR3 length: 15
D gene: TRBD1
clone size: once
V gene: TRBV18
J gene: TRBJ1-1

CDR3 DNA: TGTGCCTGGAGAGGGACAGCCGCTTCCGAGCAGTACTTC
CDR3 protein: CAWRGTAASEQYF
CDR3 length: 13
D gene: TRBD1
clone size: .
V gene: TRBV30
J gene: TRBJ2-7